Listed here is a single T cell receptor beta chain. This specimen comes from a study of blood T cell repertoires in COVID-19. Participants reported their clinical history, and cohort assignment relied on those reports. The data were produced by immunoSEQ multiplex PCR, yet TCRdb's version contains in-frame clones alone and is incomplete. The data contain a few hundred thousand clones, over 80% of them seen just once; the ten biggest clones take up approximately 5.4%. Trimming left V 2 bases short and J 8 bases short, with 10 bases between. Germline V gene sequence: CDR1 SQVTM, CDR2 ANQGSEA. The CDR3 has 12 amino acids.

The chain recombines TRBV29-1 with TRBJ2-1; D call uncertain. Material: PBMCs or T cells enriched from blood (not recorded which). The TCR originated in a woman between 45 and 60 years old who had recovered from COVID-19. CDR3 amino acids: CSVERRRDEQFF. Written as DNA, the CDR3 is TGCAGCGTTGAAAGGCGACGGGATGAGCAGTTCTTC.